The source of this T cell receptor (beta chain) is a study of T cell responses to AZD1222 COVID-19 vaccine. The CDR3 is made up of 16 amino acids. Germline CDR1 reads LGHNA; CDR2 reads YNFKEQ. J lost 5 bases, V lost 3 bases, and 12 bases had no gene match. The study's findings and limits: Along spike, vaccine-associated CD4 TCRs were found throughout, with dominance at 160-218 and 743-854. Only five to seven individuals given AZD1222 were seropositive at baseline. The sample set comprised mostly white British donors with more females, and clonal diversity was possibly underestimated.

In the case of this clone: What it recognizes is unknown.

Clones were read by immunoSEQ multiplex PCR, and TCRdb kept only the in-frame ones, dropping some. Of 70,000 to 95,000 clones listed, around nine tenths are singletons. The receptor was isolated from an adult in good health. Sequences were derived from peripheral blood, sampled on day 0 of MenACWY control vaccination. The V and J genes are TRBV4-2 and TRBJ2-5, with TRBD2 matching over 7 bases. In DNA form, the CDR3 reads TGTGCCAGCAGCCAGGCCGGGGGAGGGGTAGGGGAGACCCAGTACTTC. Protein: CASSQAGGGVGETQYF.